This TCR beta chain emerged from a study of blood T cell repertoires in COVID-19. Study as a whole: Italy, Spain and the United States were the sources of the convalescent and acute COVID-19 samples.

Using immunoSEQ multiplex PCR, the repertoire was profiled, and TCRdb retains in-frame clones only, with some absent. This sample carries a few hundred thousand clones, 86% of them seen once, and the ten largest clones take around 4%. Contact with a PCR-confirmed or clinician-diagnosed COVID-19 case occurred within 2 weeks of entry. Losses at the gene ends were 4 bases for V and 2 bases for J; bases not matched to a gene: 5. CDR3 size: 15 residues. The germline CDR1 and CDR2 sequences are SGDLS and YYNGEE. Sequenced sample: PBMCs or T cells enriched from blood (not recorded which). The sequence was collected from a woman aged 25 to 45 who had been exposed to COVID-19. The genes are TRBV9 and TRBJ2-5, with 10 nucleotides matching TRBD2. CDR3 sequence reads: CASSQRAGGQETQYF. As DNA, the CDR3 is TGTGCCAGCAGCCAGAGAGCGGGGGGGCAAGAGACCCAGTACTTC.